A single sample is the source of the 22 T cell receptor beta chains below, sequenced in a study of T cell changes during pregnancy in multiple sclerosis (dated by TCRdb to between 2018 and 2021). The library was built by means of the immunoSEQ multiplex PCR assay. Not all clones reach the TCRdb copy of this immuneACCESS table, which keeps in-frame sequences only. Checked studies attribute under half of the gap to unresolved V genes and leave the rest unexplained. Across this sample there are fewer than 60,000 clones, with roughly 90% seen only once. Around 1.3% of the sample is taken by the ten largest. The sequenced sample was peripheral blood, obtained in the second trimester of pregnancy. These receptors all come from a female donor with multiple sclerosis, enrolled in a pregnancy study.

The chain carries TRBV29-1 and TRBJ1-1; D remains ambiguous. This CDR3 has 13 amino acids. V was shortened by 3 bases and J by 8 bases, with 16 bases between the two germline ends. Germline CDR1 SQVTM, CDR2 ANQGSEA. Here the CDR3 DNA reads TGCAGCGTTGACAGGCAGGCAACCAAAGAAGCTTTCTTT. It is translated as CSVDRQATKEAFF. Variable domain in full (rest from reference TRBV29-1 and TRBJ1-1): SAVISQKPSRDICQRGTSLTIQCQVDSQVTMMFWYRQQPGQSLTLIATANQGSEATYESGFVIDKFPISRPNLTFSTLTVSNMSPEDSSIYLCSVDRQATKEAFFGQGTRLTVV.

The chain combines TRBV5-1 with TRBJ1-5; perhaps TRBD1 as D (5 bases). The CDR3 runs 14 residues. Trimming took off 2 bases at V and 6 bases at J, with 12 bases between the two ends. Germline V CDR1 and CDR2: SGHRS, YFSETQ. Written as DNA, the CDR3 is TGCGCCAGCAGCTTAGATGGGGCACCTCAGCCCCAGCATTTT. Its protein is CASSLDGAPQPQHF.

This sequence joins TRBV7-2 and TRBJ2-7; tentatively, D is TRBD1 (5 bases). The CDR3 consists of 13 residues. Per germline, CDR1 SGHTA and CDR2 FQGNSA. Trimming left V 3 bases short and J 3 bases short, with 9 bases between. Here the CDR3 DNA reads TGTGCCAGCAGCTTTGACAGAGGCTACGAGCAGTACTTC. Its protein product is CASSFDRGYEQYF.

The chain has TRBV5-1 and TRBJ1-4; tentatively, D is TRBD1 (6 bases). Germline V gives CDR1 SGHRS, CDR2 YFSETQ. The CDR3 contains 16 residues. The V gene lost 4 bases and the J gene lost 8 bases, with 21 bases spanning the gap. The CDR3 DNA is TGCGCCAGCAGCCCTACTAGACAGGTCCGAACGGAAAAACTGTTTTTT. Translation: CASSPTRQVRTEKLFF.

The rearrangement uses TRBV30 and TRBJ2-5; TRBD2 is a possible D gene (7 bases). The V end was cut by 1 base, the J end by 4 bases, with 13 bases between. Germline CDR1 reads GTSNPN; CDR2 reads SVGIG (reference sequence). This CDR3 region has 14 residues. CDR3 sequence (DNA): TGTGCCTGGAGTGAGAGGGGGGGGAGAGAGACCCAGTACTTC. It yields the protein CAWSERGGRETQYF.

The chain carries TRBV9 and TRBJ1-1, with D possibly TRBD1 on 5 matching bases. Looked up from germline, CDR1 is SGDLS and CDR2 is YYNGEE. V was trimmed by 0 bases and J by 3 bases, leaving 12 bases between them. CDR3 size: 15 residues. The CDR3 here is CASSVDGGGYTEAFF. In nucleotides, the CDR3 is TGTGCCAGCAGCGTAGATGGGGGAGGGTACACTGAAGCTTTCTTT.

The chain's CDR3 is CASSLDDTDYGYTF. In DNA form, the CDR3 reads TGCGCCAGCAGCTTGGATGACACCGACTATGGCTACACCTTC. The J gene is TRBJ1-2, the V gene TRBV5-1; the D is unclear. Trimming removed 0 bases at V and 3 bases at J, with 9 bases between. CDR3 size: 14 residues. Germline V gene sequence: CDR1 SGHRS, CDR2 YFSETQ.

The rearrangement joins TRBV2 to TRBJ1-2, with TRBD1 matching over 8 bases. This CDR3 region has 15 residues. The V gene's germline CDR1 is SNHLY and CDR2 FYNNEI. The V and J ends lost 5 bases and 7 bases, in that order; junction bases with no gene match: 12. The CDR3, as DNA: TGTGCCAGCAGTCTTTCCGGGACAGGAGGGAGTGGCTACACCTTC. It specifies CASSLSGTGGSGYTF.

There are a few counts of this clone. This CDR3 reads CATSRGGTVREAFF. The CDR3 nucleotides are TGTGCCACCAGCAGAGGGGGGACAGTCCGCGAAGCTTTCTTT. V and J are TRBV15 and TRBJ1-1, with TRBD1 matching over 7 bases. The germline V gene encodes CDR1 LNHNV and CDR2 YYDKDF (reference sequence). CDR3 length: 14 residues. With 1 base clipped from V and 8 bases from J, the junction kept 7 bases outside the gene matches.

J is TRBJ1-1 and V is TRBV18; D is unclear. Germline values: CDR1 KGHSH, CDR2 LQKENI. CDR3 size: 14 residues. The V gene lost 2 bases and the J gene lost 3 bases, with 10 bases spanning the gap. The CDR3 coding sequence is TGTGCCAGCTCACCAGACCCACGGGACACTGAAGCTTTCTTT. It codes for CASSPDPRDTEAFF.

The chain combines TRBV5-8 with TRBJ2-5; 7 positions match TRBD1. The junction had 8 bases not matched to a gene; V was cut back by 4 bases and J by 2 bases. The CDR3 is 15 amino acids. The germline CDR1 and CDR2 sequences are SGHTS and YDEGEE. This CDR3 is CASSLQPTGQETQYF. CDR3 DNA: TGTGCCAGCAGCCTTCAACCGACAGGGCAAGAGACCCAGTACTTC.

This chain links TRBV6-1 with TRBJ2-5, with a possible D match to TRBD1 (5 bases). The CDR3 is 14 amino acids. The germline V gene encodes CDR1 MNHNS and CDR2 SASEGT. Trimming left V 7 bases short and J 2 bases short, with 14 bases between. CDR3 nucleotides: TGTGCCAGCATACCGACAGTAGGACAAGAGACCCAGTACTTC. It is translated as CASIPTVGQETQYF.

The CDR3 nucleotides read TGCGCCAGCAGCCACCCTCTACAGGGACGGCCCCAGCATTTT. Amino acid sequence: CASSHPLQGRPQHF. The chain is built from TRBV4-1 and TRBJ1-5, with TRBD1 as a possible D gene (6 bases). The CDR3 has 14 amino acids. Trimming removed 3 bases from V and 9 bases from J, with 15 bases in between. The germline gives CDR1 MGHRA, CDR2 YSYEKL.

The chain recombines TRBV4-1 with TRBJ1-2; maybe TRBD1 (6 bases). The ends were cut back, 4 bases at V and 1 base at J, with 19 bases in the middle. This CDR3 is built from 17 residues. Per the germline V gene, CDR1 is MGHRA and CDR2 is YSYEKL. Here the CDR3 DNA reads TGCGCCAGCAGCCTCGCAGCGGGGGCCGAGATTAACTATGGCTACACCTTC. It encodes CASSLAAGAEINYGYTF.

This rearrangement joins TRBV29-1 to TRBJ1-2; D remains ambiguous. CDR1 and CDR2 (germline): SQVTM, ANQGSEA. Trimming stripped 7 bases from V and 7 bases from J, with 16 bases between. CDR3 length equals 12 residues. Written as DNA, the CDR3 is TGCAGCGGACGTTCCGAGGGATCTGGCTACACCTTC. This codes for CSGRSEGSGYTF.

The chain recombines TRBV5-1 with TRBJ2-7; D might be TRBD1 (5 bases). This CDR3 has 15 residues. Trimming pared 2 bases from V and 5 bases from J, leaving 17 bases between. Germline V gives CDR1 SGHRS, CDR2 YFSETQ. In nucleotides, the CDR3 is TGCGCCAGCAGCTTCGGATCAGGGTCTGGAGACGAGCAGTACTTC. The encoded protein is CASSFGSGSGDEQYF.

In this sample, this clone turned up once. This chain connects TRBV27 to TRBJ2-3; 12 bases agree with TRBD2. CDR3 size: 15 residues. Germline CDR1 is MNHEY and CDR2 is SMNVEV (reference sequence). Trimming removed 6 bases from V and 4 bases from J; junction bases left unmatched: 5. As DNA, the CDR3 is TGTGCCAGCAGACTAGCGGGGGGCGTGTCAGATACGCAGTATTTT. This codes for CASRLAGGVSDTQYF.

The J gene is TRBJ2-5, the V gene TRBV4-2; weak D call: TRBD2 (6 bases). Trimming pared 4 bases from V and 3 bases from J, leaving 18 bases between. Per the germline V gene, CDR1 is LGHNA and CDR2 is YNFKEQ. CDR3 length: 16 residues. For the CDR3, the DNA is TGTGCCAGCAGCCCGGGACTCACTCCTTCGGAAGAGACCCAGTACTTC. It translates to CASSPGLTPSEETQYF.

This chain uses TRBV5-1 with TRBJ1-5; D is uncertain. The V and J ends lost 0 bases and 4 bases respectively, with 5 bases between them. CDR1 and CDR2 (germline): SGHRS, YFSETQ. The length of the CDR3 is 13 residues. This chain's CDR3 is CASSLGSNQPQHF. CDR3 bases: TGCGCCAGCAGCTTGGGTTCGAATCAGCCCCAGCATTTT.

This chain uses TRBV5-4 with TRBJ2-1; 12 bases fit TRBD2. In germline, CDR1 is SGHNT, CDR2 YYREEE (reference sequence). CDR3 length: 15 residues. V was pared by 5 bases and J by 4 bases, with 4 bases of the junction left unmatched. The CDR3, as DNA: TGTGCCAGCAGGCTAGCGGGGGGGCGATACAATGAGCAGTTCTTC. This encodes CASRLAGGRYNEQFF.

The V and J genes are TRBV19 and TRBJ1-2, with a possible D match to TRBD1 (5 bases). CDR1 is LNHDA and CDR2 is SQIVND in the germline V gene (reference sequence). Between the trimmed V and J ends, which lost 8 bases and 4 bases, there was a span of 17 bases. The CDR3 loop spans 14 amino acids. CDR3 in DNA: TGTGCCAGTCTTGACAGCCCGATCGGCTATGGCTACACCTTC. Protein product: CASLDSPIGYGYTF.

V and J are TRBV5-1 and TRBJ1-5, with 7 positions matching TRBD1. Germline CDR1 SGHRS, CDR2 YFSETQ. V was clipped by 7 bases and J by 2 bases; unmatched bases: 9. The CDR3 has 15 amino acids. CDR3 nucleotide sequence: TGCGCCAGCTCACCGGATACAGGGGGCAATCAGCCCCAGCATTTT. Amino acid sequence: CASSPDTGGNQPQHF.